The T cell receptor (beta chain) described here comes from a study of cytomegalovirus exposure and HLA in healthy donors. Study observations and caveats: Later, TCR association rates were found to vary by HLA locus, highest for DRB1 and lowest for HLA-C. In a later analysis, common viral pathogens appeared linked to several of the most significant clusters.

The CDR3 consists of 15 residues. The germline CDR1 and CDR2 sequences are SGHAT and FQNNGV. Between the trimmed V and J ends, which lost 2 bases and 7 bases, there was a span of 14 bases. PCR was performed using 60 Vbeta and 13 Jbeta primers. Sequencing used immunoSEQ multiplex PCR; TCRdb keeps in-frame clones, though not all of them. Of approximately 170,000 clones listed, approximately 72% are singletons. Concerning this clone itself: Its target is not known.

This clonotype originated in a man aged 50 or older in good health and CMV-seronegative. Sequenced: PBMCs. The chain employs TRBV11-2 and TRBJ1-4; D is possibly TRBD1 (5 bases). CDR3 nucleotides: TGTGCCAGCAGCTTATTGGGGGGGATTGGTGAAAAACTGTTTTTT. Its protein is CASSLLGGIGEKLFF.